Listed here are 3 T cell receptor beta chains from one sample, sequenced in a study of T-cell reconstitution after alpha-beta-depleted transplantation in children. As it was prepared, the TCRbeta library received unique molecular identifiers. TCRdb itself ran the PCR reads through MiXCR, one entry per CDR3 protein. The profile shows about 360,000 distinct CDR3 sequences, about an eighth of them singletons. The starting material was PBMCs, obtained from the stem cell graft. All receptors derive from a human donor who donated a stem cell graft to a child with Fanconi anemia.

The chain joins TRBV28 to TRBJ2-2; D ambiguous. This CDR3 is built from 11 residues. Trimming removed 7 bases from V and 9 bases from J, with 9 bases in between. Germline V gives CDR1 MDHEN, CDR2 SYDVKM. The CDR3 DNA follows: TGTGCCAGCAAGGCTTCCCGGGAGCTGTTTTTT. This translates into CASKASRELFF. Looking up the rest from reference TRBV28 and TRBJ2-2 gives the full variable domain: DVKVTQSSRYLVKRTGEKVFLECVQDMDHENMFWYRQDPGLGLRLIYFSYDVKMKEKGDIPEGYSVSREKKERFSLILESASTNQTSMYLCASKASRELFFGEGSRLTVL.

The gene calls are TRBV20-1 and TRBJ2-5; no clear D. CDR1 and CDR2 (germline): DFQATT, SNEGSKA (reference sequence). CDR3 length: 13 residues. Written as DNA, the CDR3 is TGCAGAGCCCCTACCAAACCCCAAGAGACCCAGTACTTC. It specifies CRAPTKPQETQYF.

The sample holds many counts of this clonotype. CDR3 residues: CASRVGDTQYF. The CDR3 DNA reads as TGTGCCAGCAGGGTGGGAGATACGCAGTATTTT. V is TRBV25-1 and J is TRBJ2-3; D call uncertain. In germline, CDR1 is MGHDK, CDR2 SYGVNS. CDR3 length: 11 residues. V was trimmed by 6 bases and J by 5 bases, leaving 6 bases between them.